This is a list of T cell receptor beta chains from one sample in a study of T-cell reconstitution after alpha-beta-depleted transplantation in children. TCRdb called the PCR reads again in MiXCR, with one record for every CDR3 protein. This sample yields approximately 130,000 distinct CDR3 sequences, of which roughly 9.7% are seen a single time; around 24% belongs to the top ten. The input for sequencing was PBMCs, mostly from graft donor cells, taken 180 days after TCRalphabeta/CD19-depleted stem cell transplant. These receptors came from a girl under three years old who had a stem cell transplant for combined immunodeficiency, so the T cells may come from the graft donor. CDR3s include the opening cysteine and the closing phenylalanine or tryptophan. Fields, in order: CDR3 length, D gene, V gene, J gene, clone size, CDR3 protein, CDR3 DNA. A D gene is named only where the DNA matches it firmly. Some rows mark clone size as missing; the rest say once, few, many or name a class of expanded clone.

16	TRBD1	TRBV4-2	TRBJ2-7	few	CASSQETGTATYEQYF	TGTGCCAGCAGCCAAGAGACCGGGACAGCGACCTACGAGCAGTACTTC
11	NA	TRBV20-1	TRBJ2-3	many	CSASGSNTQYF	TGCAGTGCTAGTGGGTCGAATACGCAGTATTTT
13	NA	TRBV12-3/TRBV12-4	TRBJ2-1	few	CASSLLRDNEQFF	TGTGCCAGCAGTTTATTACGAGACAATGAGCAGTTCTTC
13	TRBD1	TRBV29-1	TRBJ1-2	NA	CSVLTGTGGGYTF	TGCAGCGTTCTCACCGGGACAGGGGGTGGCTACACCTTC
13	NA	TRBV29-1	TRBJ2-5	NA	CSVEYGGWKTQYF	TGCAGCGTTGAATACGGGGGCTGGAAGACCCAGTACTTC
19	TRBD1	TRBV6-2/TRBV6-3	TRBJ2-6	once	CASSWGQGGPLNRANVLTF	TGTGCCAGCAGTTGGGGACAGGGTGGACCTCTGAACCGGGCCAACGTCCTGACTTTC
15	TRBD1	TRBV20-1	TRBJ2-7	NA	CSAIPKIDRVKEQYF	TGCAGTGCTATACCTAAAATCGACAGGGTGAAGGAGCAGTACTTC
15	NA	TRBV6-1	TRBJ2-1	NA	CASSEGTWAYNEQFF	TGTGCCAGCAGTGAAGGTACGTGGGCCTACAATGAGCAGTTCTTC
19	TRBD2	TRBV20-1	TRBJ2-5	NA	CSARDPRLAGGPFQETQYF	TGCAGTGCTAGAGATCCCCGACTAGCGGGAGGACCGTTCCAAGAGACCCAGTACTTC
13	TRBD1	TRBV20-1	TRBJ2-7	many	CSANGQGSYEQYF	TGCAGTGCTAATGGACAGGGCTCCTACGAGCAGTACTTC
13	NA	TRBV10-3	TRBJ2-3	few	CAIGGFSTDTQYF	TGTGCCATCGGCGGCTTTAGCACAGATACGCAGTATTTT
13	NA	TRBV18	TRBJ2-4	NA	CASSPPVSNIQYF	TGTGCCAGCTCACCACCCGTAAGCAACATTCAGTACTTC
12	NA	TRBV2	TRBJ2-7	NA	CASSGALHEQYF	TGTGCCAGCAGTGGCGCTCTGCACGAGCAGTACTTC
15	TRBD2	TRBV7-7	TRBJ2-5	few	CASGLAGSGQETQYF	TGTGCCAGCGGACTAGCGGGATCTGGGCAAGAGACCCAGTACTTC